This TCR beta chain was found in a study of cytomegalovirus exposure and HLA in healthy donors. CDR1 and CDR2 from the germline V gene are MNHEY and SMNVEV (reference sequence). The CDR3 is made up of 15 amino acids. PCR primers comprised 60 Vbeta and 13 Jbeta primers. The repertoire was sequenced with immunoSEQ multiplex PCR; TCRdb's copy has only in-frame clones and lacks some. The sample consists of about 270,000 clones, about 75% of them appearing once. The study's findings and limits: When presence/absence was analysed, sequencing depth was taken to be roughly uniform across donors.

This clone was observed a few times. Its antigen is unknown. This clonotype was sampled from a female donor in good health and CMV-seronegative. Sequenced material: PBMCs. V and J are TRBV27 and TRBJ2-5; the match to TRBD2 covers 11 bases. The J call may not be correct, given that the DNA end is closer to TRBJ2-7. CDR3 in DNA: TGTGCCAGCAGTTCACTAGCGGGGGTTAGCTACGAGCAGTACTTC. Its protein is CASSSLAGVSYEQYF.